This T cell receptor (beta chain) was obtained from a study of Tregs in tolerant kidney transplant recipients (dated by TCRdb to the late 2010s). A note on the overall study: The transplants used related donors along with nonmyeloablative bone marrow transplantation, and in the human trials mixed chimerism was transient. The study applied TCRbeta sequencing to find donor-specific regulatory T cells before combined kidney and bone marrow transplantation and then followed those same cells after transplant.

General study outcomes and caveats: Donor-specific Treg expansion exceeded global Treg expansion in tolerant patients, suggesting antigen-driven rather than nonspecific expansion. Although technical replication error seemed to be minimal, the question of biological reproducibility was not addressed directly. Expanding Tregs with activated donor B cells appeared to identify the most biologically relevant and donor-specific TCRbeta repertoire. The study was limited by small patient numbers, and the findings need validation in larger populations and under other immunosuppression protocols. For some patients, the PCR primers changed as time went on, which meant samples from those patients could not be compared with one another at the nucleotide level.

The junction carries 11 bases between V and J, which are trimmed by 8 bases and 3 bases respectively. Reading from cysteine to phenylalanine, the CDR3 counts 13 amino acids. Of all the DNA, just the CDR3 is kept, 39 bases in frame from base 1. CDR1 is given as LNHDA and CDR2 as SQIVND, both from the germline V gene (reference sequence). The sample's time point label, decoded: blood sample drawn before combined kidney and bone marrow transplant. Unstimulated Tregs (CD4+CD25+CD127-), CD4+ non-Tregs (CD4+CD25-), CD4 and CD8 cells were FACS-sorted from thawed PBMCs. 4 combined kidney and bone marrow transplant recipients from the ITN036ST trial were included as patients, and samples were available only from these trial subjects. Healthy control blood was processed to PBMCs with a Ficoll density gradient and then cryopreserved, whereas patient PBMCs were collected both before and after transplant. For TCRbeta CDR3 sequencing, genomic DNA from the sorted cells was extracted using the QIAGEN DNeasy Blood and Tissue Kit. High-throughput TCRbeta CDR3 sequencing was carried out commercially through immunoSEQ, with PCR amplification with bias correction and internal controls included. In the original analysis: A unique productive TCRbeta sequence was defined by the CDR3 nucleotide sequence when primers matched, and otherwise by the CDR3 amino acid sequence together with the Vbeta and Jbeta genes. Sorting error was corrected by removing sequences shared between sorted populations at a frequency ratio of 2:1 or less, and the remaining shared sequences were assigned to the higher population. Donor-reactive sequences were defined as at least 5-fold expanded in CFSE-low cells versus unstimulated cells, with frequency of at least 0.01% in CFSE-low cells. Repertoire divergence was quantified by Jensen-Shannon divergence using the top 100 TCRbeta sequences ranked by frequency. For any sample with multiple sequencing runs, sorting error was corrected in each run separately before the runs were pooled. TCRdb retrieved this table from immuneACCESS and kept in-frame rearrangements only. Not all clones are present; in checked studies, unresolved V genes account for under half, and no reason is known for the remainder. That table is the source of V, J and clone size, and D and trimming were worked out from the DNA. The sample contains fewer than 80,000 clones, 70% to 90% of them found a single time. The top ten clonotypes cover roughly 0.4% of the sample.

Points on this clone: The antigen it binds to is not known. No qualities accompany the bases; no much larger clone lies one base away.

The TCR comes from a human donor who received a combined kidney and bone marrow transplant. The material sequenced was CD4+ T cells from blood, taken before the transplant. The rearranged segments are TRBV19 and TRBJ2-1, and TRBD1 may be the D gene, going by 6 matching bases. DNA sequence: TGTGCCAGTCAGGGGACCCTCTACAATGAGCAGTTCTTC. Its translation is CASQGTLYNEQFF.